Given below is one T cell receptor beta chain in context. Antigen unknown. The CDR3 consists of 15 residues. V lost 8 bases and J lost 4, with 20 bases in between. This specimen belongs to a study of CD8 T cells in Susac syndrome. At the level of the study: Eight or nine of the sequenced Susac syndrome patients were in remission, and more than 5 had active disease.

Recently defined diagnostic criteria classed the Susac syndrome patients as definite or probable. cDNA came from approximately 0.5 to 1 ug RNA primed by random hexamers. The TCR beta CDR3 was amplified by immunoSEQ multiplex PCR across 54 Vbeta, 13 Jbeta. MiXCR, applied by TCRdb to the immunoSEQ multiplex PCR reads, yields one record per CDR3 protein. The sample yields 170,000 or so distinct CDR3 sequences, 95% to 97% seen once. Study observations and caveats: No clonal expansion appeared among CD4+ T cells in Susac patients.

The clonotype was recovered from a human donor with Susac syndrome. The chain employs TRBV12-3 or TRBV12-4 and TRBJ1-1; D perhaps matches TRBD1 (5 bases). The sample comprised CD4+ T cells from PBMCs. The CDR3 DNA reads as TGTGCCAGCCAAGAACAGGCGTGGAGGGGCACTGAAGCTTTCTTT. It yields the protein CASQEQAWRGTEAFF.